This TCR beta chain derives from a study of T cell responses to AZD1222 COVID-19 vaccine. Study-wide results and limits: Only 5 to 7 AZD1222 recipients were seropositive at baseline. Nearly half of spike-specific TCRs reportedly target unmutated variant regions.

Looked up from germline, CDR1 is MNHEY and CDR2 is SMNVEV (reference sequence). J lost 1 base, V lost 4 bases, and 1 base had no gene match. This CDR3 spans 16 amino acids. The method was immunoSEQ multiplex PCR; TCRdb's version includes in-frame clones alone and lacks a portion of them. The sample holds over 130,000 clones, roughly 89% seen once. Regarding this clone: Its target is not known. At the DNA level, this CDR3 is encoded by other sequences in the same sample as well.

This chain links TRBV27 with TRBJ2-5, with 15 positions matching TRBD2. The sample here was peripheral blood, taken 28 days after the second dose of the MenACWY control vaccine. This sequence was found in an adult who received the MenACWY meningococcal vaccine as a control. In DNA form, the CDR3 reads TGTGCCAGCAGTTCGGGACTAGCGGGAGGCCAAGAGACCCAGTACTTC. Translated, it gives CASSSGLAGGQETQYF.